These 8 T cell receptor beta chains were sequenced from one sample in a study of cytomegalovirus exposure and HLA in healthy donors. Both 60 Vbeta primers and 13 Jbeta primers went into the PCR. Profiling relied on immunoSEQ multiplex PCR, and the TCRdb table lists in-frame clones only, not all of them. The sample shows some 77,000 clones, around three quarters of them seen only once. Sequences were obtained from PBMCs. The receptors originated from a woman in her forties in good health and CMV-seropositive.

Only one count was recorded for this clone. The rearrangement links TRBV2 to TRBJ2-1, with a tentative D call TRBD1 (6 bases). The length of the CDR3 is 14 residues. V was shortened by 6 bases and J by 2 bases, with 11 bases between the two germline ends. CDR1 and CDR2 from the germline V gene are SNHLY and FYNNEI. For the CDR3, the DNA is TGTGCCAGCAGCTCGGGGACAACCTACAATGAGCAGTTCTTC. This sequence encodes CASSSGTTYNEQFF.

DNA of the CDR3: TGCAGCGTTGGGACAGCCACCTACAATGAGCAGTTCTTC. Amino acid sequence: CSVGTATYNEQFF. The rearrangement links TRBV29-1 to TRBJ2-1; tentative D call: TRBD1 (6 bases). The CDR3 spans 13 residues. From germline, CDR1 is SQVTM and CDR2 ANQGSEA. V was cut by 4 bases and J by 2 bases, with 9 bases left in between.

This clone has just a few counts. Here the CDR3 reads CASSLPHTGFNYGYTF. The DNA for the CDR3 is TGTGCCAGCAGCTTGCCCCACACAGGGTTTAACTATGGCTACACCTTC. The gene calls are TRBV5-4 and TRBJ1-2; TRBD1 is a possible D gene (6 bases). Germline lookup yields CDR1 SGHNT and CDR2 YYREEE (reference sequence). V was shortened by 1 base and J by 1 base, with 14 bases between the two germline ends. The CDR3 runs 16 residues.

A few counts support this clone. The chain recombines TRBV30 with TRBJ1-3, with unresolved D. Trimming took off 3 bases at V and 4 bases at J, with 4 bases between the two ends. The germline CDR1 and CDR2 sequences are GTSNPN and SVGIG (reference sequence). This CDR3 region has 11 residues. CDR3 nucleotides: TGTGCCTGGAGCGTCGGAAACACCATATATTTT. This translates into CAWSVGNTIYF.

This clone turned up a few times. The chain employs TRBV15 and TRBJ2-6; 7 bases are a match to TRBD2. Trimming at V came to 1 base and at J to 1 base, leaving 7 bases not matched to a gene. From germline, CDR1 is LNHNV and CDR2 YYDKDF (reference sequence). This CDR3 is built from 18 residues. CDR3 nucleotide sequence: TGTGCCACCAGCAGAGTTGGGCCCGGGAGGTCTGGGGCCAACGTCCTGACTTTC. Translating it yields CATSRVGPGRSGANVLTF.

V and J are TRBV6-5 and TRBJ1-2, with D possibly TRBD1 on 5 matching bases. Germline V gene data show CDR1 as MNHEY and CDR2 as SVGAGI. CDR3 size: 15 residues. The ends were cut back, 4 bases at V and 4 bases at J, with 16 bases in the middle. CDR3 nucleotides: TGTGCCAGCAGTTCGCAGGGTTTCCCCCCCTATGGCTACACCTTC. The encoded protein is CASSSQGFPPYGYTF.

This clone was observed a single time. The rearrangement uses TRBV4-1 and TRBJ1-2; D possibly corresponds to TRBD1 (6 bases). CDR1 is MGHRA, CDR2 YSYEKL, per germline. This CDR3 region has 14 residues. The V end lost 7 bases, the J end lost 5 bases, and 17 bases lay between the germline ends. The CDR3 coding sequence is TGCGCCAGCAACAACAGGGTAAGGACATATGGCTACACCTTC. This codes for CASNNRVRTYGYTF.

This rearrangement joins TRBV2 to TRBJ1-2; the D gene is possibly TRBD1 (6 bases). V dropped 6 bases and J dropped 8 bases, with 10 bases sitting between them. Germline lookup yields CDR1 SNHLY and CDR2 FYNNEI. The CDR3 has 11 amino acids. CDR3 nucleotide sequence: TGTGCCAGCAGGCCTACAGGGGGCTACACCTTC. Its protein is CASRPTGGYTF.